These T cell receptor beta chains were read from a single sample in a study of T cell responses to AZD1222 COVID-19 vaccine. Method: immunoSEQ multiplex PCR; TCRdb's copy keeps in-frame clones and lacks some. The table shows 150,000 to 200,000 clones, with almost 95% occurring only once. Material: peripheral blood, obtained on day 0 of AZD1222 vaccination. These receptors were collected from an adult in good health. The CDR3 runs from the conserved cysteine through the conserved F or W. A D gene is named only where the DNA matches it firmly. Clone size is shown for a subset of rows, as once, few, many or a class of expanded clone.

>TRBJ2-2|few|TRBV11-1|-
CASSLNRGRELFF
TGTGCCAGCAGCTTAAATCGGGGCCGGGAGCTGTTTTTT
>TRBJ1-2|-|TRBV2|-
CASKKEGGYTF
TGTGCCAGCAAGAAGGAGGGTGGCTACACCTTC
>TRBJ1-5|-|TRBV18|TRBD1
CASSPATRDRGNQPQHF
TGTGCCAGCTCACCAGCGACGCGGGACAGAGGGAATCAGCCCCAGCATTTT
>TRBJ1-5|-|TRBV2|-
CASRETVDSNQPQHF
TGTGCCAGCAGGGAGACGGTAGATAGCAATCAGCCCCAGCATTTT
>TRBJ2-7|-|TRBV14|-
CASSQRVYEQYF
TGTGCCAGCAGCCAACGGGTTTATGAGCAGTACTTC
>TRBJ2-1|-|TRBV5-1|-
CASSLLGMKDEQFF
TGCGCCAGCAGCTTGCTGGGGATGAAGGATGAGCAGTTCTTC
>TRBJ2-1|-|TRBV9|TRBD2
CASSVAGGAYEQFF
TGTGCCAGCAGCGTCGCGGGGGGGGCCTATGAGCAGTTCTTC
>TRBJ1-5|-|TRBV7-6|-
CASSLDSYSNQPQHF
TGTGCCAGCAGCTTAGACAGTTATAGCAATCAGCCCCAGCATTTT
>TRBJ1-1|-|TRBV20-1|-
CSALGGPEAFF
TGCAGTGCCCTGGGAGGCCCTGAAGCTTTCTTT
>TRBJ1-2|-|TRBV5-5|TRBD1
CASSPWDRGADYGYTF
TGTGCCAGCAGCCCCTGGGACAGGGGAGCGGACTATGGCTACACCTTC
>TRBJ1-2|-|TRBV20-1|-
CTASGYYGYTF
TGCACCGCATCAGGGTACTATGGCTACACCTTC
>TRBJ1-4|-|TRBV10-1|TRBD1
CASSEGTGNEKLFF
TGCGCCAGCAGTGAAGGGACAGGGAATGAAAAACTGTTTTTT
>TRBJ2-7|-|TRBV2|-
CASPSYPRASYEQYF
TGTGCCAGCCCATCGTACCCCAGGGCCTCCTACGAGCAGTACTTC
>TRBJ1-5|once|TRBV7-2|TRBD1
CASSRDRGSGQPQHF
TGTGCCAGCAGCCGGGACAGGGGTTCAGGTCAGCCCCAGCATTTT
>TRBJ1-2|-|TRBV27|-
CASSFSVGYGYTF
TGTGCCAGCAGTTTCTCGGTGGGGTATGGCTACACCTTC
>TRBJ2-7|once|TRBV7-3|TRBD1
CASSTGTGEVGQYF
TGTGCCAGCAGCACTGGGACAGGGGAAGTCGGGCAGTACTTC
>TRBJ2-3|-|TRBV11-2|-
CASSLIGGAGDTQYF
TGTGCCAGCAGCTTAATAGGGGGGGCAGGGGATACGCAGTATTTT
>TRBJ1-3|-|TRBV9|-
CASSVGGGTAGNTIYF
TGTGCCAGCAGCGTAGGGGGAGGGACTGCGGGAAACACCATATATTTT
>TRBJ1-2|few|TRBV9|-
CASSANVFGYTF
TGTGCCAGCAGCGCCAACGTCTTTGGCTACACCTTC
>TRBJ2-7|-|TRBV11-2|-
CASSPGTASHYEQYF
TGTGCCAGCAGCCCCGGGACTGCCTCACATTACGAGCAGTACTTC
>TRBJ1-1|once|TRBV5-5|TRBD1
CASSWGTGRTEAFF
TGTGCCAGCAGCTGGGGGACAGGGCGCACTGAAGCTTTCTTT
>TRBJ2-1|-|TRBV18|TRBD2
CASSPRSSGERNEQFF
TGTGCCAGCTCACCACGGAGTAGCGGGGAGCGAAATGAGCAGTTCTTC
>TRBJ1-2|-|TRBV19|-
CASSIKAGALDYGYTF
TGTGCCAGTAGTATAAAGGCAGGGGCGCTGGACTATGGCTACACCTTC
>TRBJ2-2|-|TRBV3-1/TRBV3-2|TRBD1
CASSQAPDRGRLELFF
TGTGCCAGCAGCCAGGCCCCGGACAGGGGGCGCCTGGAGCTGTTTTTT
>TRBJ2-5|-|TRBV3-1/TRBV3-2|-
CASSQESGTETQYF
TGTGCCAGCAGCCAAGAATCAGGGACAGAGACCCAGTACTTC
>TRBJ2-2|-|TRBV27|-
CASSLLVFGELFF
TGTGCCAGCAGTTTACTGGTCTTCGGGGAGCTGTTTTTT
>TRBJ1-1|-|TRBV30|-
CAWTLIRLGGRREAFF
TGTGCCTGGACCCTAATCCGTCTTGGGGGGCGACGTGAAGCTTTCTTT
>TRBJ1-2|-|TRBV5-1|-
CASSPAEGYGYTF
TGCGCCAGCAGCCCGGCGGAAGGGTACGGCTACACCTTC
>TRBJ2-1|-|TRBV27|-
CASSFPSGDEQFF
TGTGCCAGCAGTTTCCCCTCGGGCGATGAGCAGTTCTTC
>TRBJ1-5|-|TRBV2|-
CASSQQGSNQPQHF
TGTGCCAGCAGTCAACAGGGTAGCAATCAGCCCCAGCATTTT
>TRBJ2-2|-|TRBV7-9|-
CASSLRGDANTGELFF
TGTGCCAGCAGCTTAAGAGGGGACGCGAACACCGGGGAGCTGTTTTTT
>TRBJ1-6|-|TRBV6-6|-
CASKKQGNNSPLHF
TGTGCCAGCAAAAAACAGGGAAATAATTCACCCCTCCACTTT
>TRBJ2-3|-|TRBV10-3|-
CAISESMSTDTQYF
TGTGCCATCAGTGAGTCCATGAGCACAGATACGCAGTATTTT
>TRBJ1-2|few|TRBV12-3/TRBV12-4|TRBD1
CASGSQGYGYTF
TGTGCCAGCGGGTCACAGGGGTATGGCTACACCTTC
>TRBJ1-1|-|TRBV29-1|-
CSSRRGTEAFF
TGCAGTTCCCGGAGGGGAACTGAAGCTTTCTTT
>TRBJ2-7|-|TRBV14|TRBD1
CASSQDRWDRLYEQYF
TGTGCCAGCAGCCAAGATCGTTGGGACAGGTTATACGAGCAGTACTTC
>TRBJ2-7|-|TRBV5-1|-
CASSEGGSSYEQYF
TGCGCCAGCTCGGAGGGCGGAAGCTCCTACGAGCAGTACTTC
>TRBJ2-5|-|TRBV7-7|-
CASSLGPGTEETQYF
TGTGCCAGCAGCTTAGGCCCCGGGACTGAAGAGACCCAGTACTTC
>TRBJ1-5|once|TRBV2|TRBD1
CASTDYRGNQPQHF
TGTGCCAGCACAGACTACAGGGGGAATCAGCCCCAGCATTTT
>TRBJ1-1|-|TRBV4-1|-
CASSQGQAGNTEAFF
TGCGCCAGCAGCCAAGGACAGGCTGGGAACACTGAAGCTTTCTTT
>TRBJ1-2|once|TRBV25-1|TRBD1
CASSPPGQGIGNFYGYTF
TGTGCCAGCAGTCCTCCGGGACAGGGTATTGGCAATTTCTATGGCTACACCTTC
>TRBJ1-4|-|TRBV4-3|-
CASSQTGENEKLFF
TGCGCCAGCAGCCAGACAGGCGAGAATGAAAAACTGTTTTTT
>TRBJ2-2|-|TRBV5-4|TRBD2
CASSSPLAGGLGELFF
TGTGCCAGCAGCTCACCACTCGCGGGGGGGCTCGGGGAGCTGTTTTTT
>TRBJ2-7|-|TRBV12-3/TRBV12-4|-
CASSPRDYEQYF
TGTGCCAGCAGCCCGAGGGACTACGAGCAGTACTTC